One sample yielded the 12 T cell receptor beta chains listed below, sequenced in a study of blood T cells in healthy people across ages. Primers used in a second PCR of about 7 to 12 cycles were a sample-barcoded 5' primer and a J-beta primer mix. From the 5' RACE reads, TCRdb called clonotypes with MiXCR, one entry per CDR3 protein. Of 1,500,000 or so distinct CDR3 sequences in the sample, less than 45% are singletons; the top ten hold approximately 4.1%. What was sequenced was blood. The receptors shown here come from a woman between 18 and 29 years old in good health.

The chain is built from TRBV3-1 and TRBJ1-6; 7 bases line up with TRBD1. CDR1 is LGHDT, CDR2 YNNKEL, per germline (reference sequence). The J segment lost 7 bases and the V segment lost 2 bases, leaving 8 bases of the junction unmatched. This CDR3 is built from 16 residues. The CDR3 here is CASSQQGGRWNSPLHF. In DNA, the CDR3 is TGTGCCAGCAGCCAACAGGGGGGGAGATGGAATTCACCCCTCCACTTT.

This chain connects TRBV20-1 to TRBJ2-2, with a tentative D call TRBD2 (5 bases). V lost 2 bases and J lost 6, with 7 bases in between. The germline CDR1 and CDR2 sequences are DFQATT and SNEGSKA (reference sequence). The CDR3 loop spans 12 amino acids. The CDR3 protein is CSARLEAGELFF. As DNA, the CDR3 is TGCAGTGCTAGACTGGAGGCCGGGGAGCTGTTTTTT.

The V gene is TRBV4-1, the J gene TRBJ1-3; D is undetermined. The CDR3 totals 17 residues. Trimming removed 2 bases from V and 0 bases from J, with 14 bases in between. Germline values: CDR1 MGHRA, CDR2 YSYEKL. DNA for the CDR3: TGCGCCAGCAGCCAATTCACGGTCGGGTCCTCTGGAAACACCATATATTTT. Amino acid sequence: CASSQFTVGSSGNTIYF.

The CDR3 reads CASSPSGQACYEQYF. The CDR3 DNA sequence: TGTGCCAGCTCACCCTCCGGACAGGCTTGCTACGAGCAGTACTTC. The rearrangement uses TRBV18 and TRBJ2-5, with 7 nucleotides matching TRBD1. Near its end, the DNA agrees better with TRBJ2-7, so the J call may be wrong. Germline V gene lookup returns CDR1 KGHSH and CDR2 LQKENI. CDR3 length: 15 residues.

CDR3 nucleotide sequence: TGCGCCAGCAGCCAGCAGGACAGCGGGGTTTACGAGCAGTACTTC. Encoded protein: CASSQQDSGVYEQYF. V gene TRBV4-1 combines with J gene TRBJ2-7; TRBD2 is a possible D gene (7 bases). The V gene's germline CDR1 is MGHRA and CDR2 YSYEKL. V lost 3 bases, J lost 4 bases, and 16 bases lay in between. CDR3 length: 15 residues.

V usage is TRBV3-1 and J usage is TRBJ2-7; no clear D. Per the germline V gene, CDR1 is LGHDT and CDR2 is YNNKEL (reference sequence). V was clipped by 4 bases and J by 2 bases, with 12 bases between them. The CDR3 is made up of 14 amino acids. This CDR3 is CASSRRGGAYEQYF. In nucleotides, the CDR3 is TGTGCCAGCAGCCGACGCGGTGGGGCCTACGAGCAGTACTTC.

CDR3 protein: CAISGGGPPYEQYF. CDR3 nucleotides: TGTGCCATCAGTGGTGGGGGCCCCCCTTACGAGCAGTACTTC. The chain recombines TRBV10-3 with TRBJ2-7; D may be TRBD1 (6 bases). CDR1 is ENHRY and CDR2 is SYGVKD in the germline V gene. CDR3 length equals 14 residues. The V gene lost 4 bases and the J gene lost 4 bases, with 14 bases spanning the gap.

The genes are TRBV7-2 and TRBJ2-5; weak D call: TRBD2 (5 bases). Trimming took 6 bases from V and 11 from J, leaving 19 bases between them. The germline V gene encodes CDR1 SGHTA and CDR2 FQGNSA. CDR3 size: 13 residues. CDR3 sequence reads: CASSAFGRDEQYF. CDR3 bases: TGTGCCAGCAGTGCTTTTGGCCGGGATGAGCAGTACTTC.

This chain links TRBV18 with TRBJ2-7, with 9 nucleotides matching TRBD1. The CDR3 has 16 residues. Looked up from germline, CDR1 is KGHSH and CDR2 is LQKENI. With 3 bases clipped from V and 5 bases from J, the junction kept 11 bases outside the gene matches. The CDR3 reads CASSPSGTGSAHEQYF. CDR3 bases: TGTGCCAGCTCACCGTCCGGGACAGGGTCTGCCCACGAGCAGTACTTC.

This clonotype has at least ten counts. The genes are TRBV4-2 and TRBJ2-7; 12 nucleotides match TRBD2. Trimming at V came to 1 base and at J to 2 bases, leaving 0 bases not matched to a gene. The length of the CDR3 is 15 residues. Germline V gene sequence: CDR1 LGHNA, CDR2 YNFKEQ. CDR3 coding DNA: TGTGCCAGCAGCCAAGGGACTAGCGGGGCCTACGAGCAGTACTTC. It translates to CASSQGTSGAYEQYF.

A few counts support this clonotype. The chain recombines TRBV7-2 with TRBJ2-7; D unclear. The CDR3 extends over 14 amino acids. Deletions cut 7 bases from V and 2 bases from J, with 15 bases between. Germline V gives CDR1 SGHTA, CDR2 FQGNSA. CDR3 sequence reads: CASTPDRSAYEQYF. In nucleotides, the CDR3 is TGTGCCAGCACCCCCGATAGGAGTGCCTACGAGCAGTACTTC.

The rearrangement links TRBV4-3 to TRBJ1-2, with D unclear. From germline, CDR1 is LGHNA and CDR2 YSLEER. Between the trimmed V and J ends, which lost 0 bases and 3 bases, there was a span of 8 bases. The CDR3 has 14 residues. The DNA of the CDR3 is TGCGCCAGCAGCCAAGATCCCGTATACTATGGCTACACCTTC. It specifies CASSQDPVYYGYTF.